Sequencing of this T cell receptor beta chain was carried out in a study of Siglec-9 on CD8 T cells in melanoma. Regarding the study as a whole: Siglec-9 reportedly marks and regulates an effector memory CD8+ T-cell subset apparently accumulating in melanoma tumors.

Profiled with immunoSEQ multiplex PCR; TCRdb holds only in-frame clones, not every one. The sample carries more than 25,000 clones, roughly 80% recorded once. This clone came up a few times. The antigen is undetermined. Germline lookup yields CDR1 SGDLS and CDR2 YYNGEE. The V end was cut by 0 bases, the J end by 7 bases, with 22 bases between. The CDR3 sequence is 18 residues long. This clonotype originated in a human donor in good health. The specimen sequenced was Siglec-9- CD8+ T cells sorted from blood. The chain links TRBV9 to TRBJ2-2; D call uncertain. CDR3 loop: CASSVEGTHLIRGGELFF. CDR3 coding DNA: TGTGCCAGCAGCGTAGAGGGCACTCACCTAATACGTGGCGGGGAGCTGTTTTTT.